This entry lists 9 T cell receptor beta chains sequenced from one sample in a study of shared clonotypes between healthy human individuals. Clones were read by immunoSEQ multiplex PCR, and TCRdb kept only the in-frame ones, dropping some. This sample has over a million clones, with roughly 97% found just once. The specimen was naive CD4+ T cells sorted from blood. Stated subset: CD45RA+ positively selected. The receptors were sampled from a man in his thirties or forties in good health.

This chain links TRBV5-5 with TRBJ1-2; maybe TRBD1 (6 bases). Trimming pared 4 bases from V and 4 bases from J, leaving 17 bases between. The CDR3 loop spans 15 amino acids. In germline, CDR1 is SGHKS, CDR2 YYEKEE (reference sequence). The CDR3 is CASSGTRTATYGYTF. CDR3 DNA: TGTGCCAGCAGCGGAACCAGGACAGCGACCTATGGCTACACCTTC.

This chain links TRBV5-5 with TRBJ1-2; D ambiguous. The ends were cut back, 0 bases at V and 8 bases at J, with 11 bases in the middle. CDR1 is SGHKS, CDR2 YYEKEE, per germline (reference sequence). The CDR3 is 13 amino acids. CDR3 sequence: CASSLDVGLGYTF. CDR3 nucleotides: TGTGCCAGCAGCTTGGATGTAGGGTTAGGCTACACCTTC.

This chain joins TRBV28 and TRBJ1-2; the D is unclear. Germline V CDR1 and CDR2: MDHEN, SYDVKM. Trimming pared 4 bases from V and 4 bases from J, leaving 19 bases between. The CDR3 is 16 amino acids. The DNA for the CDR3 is TGTGCCAGCAGTTCCCCCGAGGGAGGTTGGTTCTATGGCTACACCTTC. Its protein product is CASSSPEGGWFYGYTF.

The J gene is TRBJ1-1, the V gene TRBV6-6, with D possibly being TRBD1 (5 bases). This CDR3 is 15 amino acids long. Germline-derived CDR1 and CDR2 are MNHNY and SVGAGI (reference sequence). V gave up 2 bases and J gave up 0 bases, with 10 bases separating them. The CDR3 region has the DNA TGTGCCAGCAGTTACCCGGGGACTATGAACACTGAAGCTTTCTTT. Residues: CASSYPGTMNTEAFF.

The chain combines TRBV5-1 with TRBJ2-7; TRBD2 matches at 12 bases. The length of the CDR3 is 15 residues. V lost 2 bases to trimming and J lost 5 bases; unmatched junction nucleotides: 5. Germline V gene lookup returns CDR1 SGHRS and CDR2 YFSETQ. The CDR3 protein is CASSLPGLAGHEQYF. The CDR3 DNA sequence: TGCGCCAGCAGCTTACCGGGACTAGCGGGCCACGAGCAGTACTTC.

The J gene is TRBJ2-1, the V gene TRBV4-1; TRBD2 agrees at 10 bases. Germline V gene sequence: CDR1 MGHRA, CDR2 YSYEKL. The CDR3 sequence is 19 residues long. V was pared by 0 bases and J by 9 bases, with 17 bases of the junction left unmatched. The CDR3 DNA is TGCGCCAGCAGCCAAGATCTACCCCTAGCGGGAGTGCGGGGGAGTGAGCAGTTCTTC. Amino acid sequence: CASSQDLPLAGVRGSEQFF.

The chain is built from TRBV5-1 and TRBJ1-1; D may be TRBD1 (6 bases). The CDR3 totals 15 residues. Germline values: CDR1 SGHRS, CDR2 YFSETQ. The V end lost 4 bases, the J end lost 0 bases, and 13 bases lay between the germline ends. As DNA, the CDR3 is TGCGCCAGCAGCACCGCTACAGGGATGAACACTGAAGCTTTCTTT. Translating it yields CASSTATGMNTEAFF.

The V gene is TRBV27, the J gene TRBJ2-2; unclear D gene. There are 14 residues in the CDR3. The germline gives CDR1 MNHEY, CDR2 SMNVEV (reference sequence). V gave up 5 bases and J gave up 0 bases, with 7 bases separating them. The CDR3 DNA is TGTGCCAGCAGTCCGCCGTCGAACACCGGGGAGCTGTTTTTT. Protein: CASSPPSNTGELFF.

The CDR3 protein is CACHRTKAEETQYF. CDR3 nucleotide sequence: TGTGCTTGCCACCGGACGAAAGCGGAGGAGACCCAGTACTTC. J is TRBJ2-5 and V is TRBV2; D is possibly TRBD2 (5 bases). CDR1 is SNHLY, CDR2 FYNNEI, per germline. The CDR3 is 14 amino acids.